This T cell receptor (beta chain) comes out of a study of blood T cells in healthy people across ages. Whole-study findings and limits: Diversity figures based on one million T cells were deemed too low. Roughly linear declines in TCR beta diversity per million T cells occurred with age.

Comments on this clonotype: Its target is unknown.

Trimming took off 5 bases at V and 4 bases at J, with 18 bases between the two ends. The CDR3 contains 15 residues. CDR1 is MNHEY and CDR2 is SVGAGI in the germline V gene. Peripheral blood, approximately 10 milliliters per donor, was collected. Together with a sample-barcoded 5' primer, a J-beta primer mix was included in a second PCR lasting roughly 6 to 12 cycles. MiXCR was run by TCRdb on the 5' RACE reads, yielding one entry per CDR3 protein. The sample shows over 1,300,000 distinct CDR3 sequences, roughly 64% of them seen only once. This receptor was obtained from a man younger than 35 in good health. The specimen was blood. The chain uses TRBV6-5 and TRBJ2-7; the D gene could be TRBD1 or TRBD2 (6 bases each). CDR3 region: CASSRGGRGEYEQYF. CDR3 coding DNA: TGTGCCAGCAGTCGCGGAGGAAGGGGGGAGTACGAGCAGTACTTC.